The present entry profiles one TCR beta chain with its context. Per germline, CDR1 MNHEY and CDR2 SVGAGI. The CDR3 is made up of 12 amino acids. Trimming removed 0 bases from V and 8 bases from J, with 7 bases in between. The data are from a study of identical twins. TCRdb reprocessed the 5' RACE reads with MiXCR, giving one entry per CDR3 protein. The sample gives approximately 230,000 distinct CDR3 sequences, approximately 5.9% of which show up once; about 14% is in the top ten. The sample also formed part of further work on T cells expressing NK-cell markers.

What was sequenced was CD8+ T cells sorted from blood. The source of this sequence is a woman aged 18-29 years in good health. The rearrangement joins TRBV6-5 to TRBJ1-1; D is ambiguous. The CDR3 sequence is CASSYSGREAFF. The CDR3 DNA sequence: TGTGCCAGCAGTTACTCAGGCAGGGAAGCTTTCTTT.